The 30 T cell receptor beta chains below were found in one sample sequenced in a study of CD8+ T cells in alopecia areata. Noted treatment: oral pan-JAK inhibitor, 5-10 mg twice daily. cDNA prepared by RNA extraction and subsequent reverse transcription served as the template for sequencing. Measured with immunoSEQ multiplex PCR; TCRdb has only the in-frame clones, and not every one. This sample carries 80,000 to 100,000 clones, about 40% of them seen once, and the ten largest clones take around 18%. The sequencing used CD8+ T cells sorted from blood, collected at week 24, from a patient treated with tofacitinib. These receptors all stem from a human donor with alopecia areata.

The V and J genes are TRBV10-2 and TRBJ1-5; TRBD1 might be the D (5 bases). Germline V CDR1 and CDR2: WSHSY, SAAADI. This CDR3 has 14 residues. The germline V and J ends were trimmed by 7 bases and 1 base, with 11 bases remaining between them. CDR3 sequence reads: CASTAGSSNQPQHF. The CDR3 DNA reads as TGCGCCAGCACTGCAGGGTCAAGCAATCAGCCCCAGCATTTT.

This rearrangement joins TRBV4-3 to TRBJ2-5, with a tentative D call TRBD1 (5 bases). The CDR3 extends over 15 amino acids. Germline V gene lookup returns CDR1 LGHNA and CDR2 YSLEER. The ends were cut back, 0 bases at V and 5 bases at J, with 13 bases in the middle. CDR3: CASSQDRSGQETQYF. CDR3 sequence (DNA): TGCGCCAGCAGCCAAGATAGGTCAGGGCAGGAGACCCAGTACTTC.

The chain has TRBV9 and TRBJ1-4; D is perhaps TRBD1 (5 bases). The CDR3 loop spans 14 amino acids. Germline V CDR1 and CDR2: SGDLS, YYNGEE. The V end lost 0 bases, the J end lost 8 bases, and 11 bases lay between the germline ends. CDR3 in amino acids: CASSVGGRAEKLFF. The CDR3 nucleotides are TGTGCCAGCAGCGTAGGAGGCAGGGCGGAAAAACTGTTTTTT. Looking up the rest from reference TRBV9 and TRBJ1-4 gives the full variable domain: DSGVTQTPKHLITATGQRVTLRCSPRSGDLSVYWYQQSLDQGLQFLIQYYNGEERAKGNILERFSAQQFPDLHSELNLSSLELGDSALYFCASSVGGRAEKLFFGSGTQLSVL.

This clone has a count of ten or more. The chain employs TRBV6-1 and TRBJ1-3; no reliable D call. This CDR3 contains 14 residues. V lost 8 bases and J lost 0, with 11 bases in between. Germline CDR1 reads MNHNS; CDR2 reads SASEGT. CDR3 bases: TGTGCCAGCGGAGACGGGGTCTCTGGAAACACCATATATTTT. Its protein is CASGDGVSGNTIYF.

This clone was counted a few times. The J gene is TRBJ1-1, the V gene TRBV5-4, with D possibly matching TRBD1 (5 bases). The V end was cut by 4 bases, the J end by 3 bases, with 7 bases between. Germline assignment: CDR1 SGHNT and CDR2 YYREEE (reference sequence). The CDR3 is made up of 12 amino acids. Here the CDR3 reads CASSGTDTEAFF. The DNA of the CDR3 is TGTGCCAGCAGCGGGACCGACACTGAAGCTTTCTTT.

The V and J genes are TRBV7-8 and TRBJ2-7; D uncertain. This CDR3 spans 19 amino acids. Germline assignment: CDR1 SGHVS and CDR2 FQNEAQ. Trimming stripped 4 bases from V and 3 bases from J, with 28 bases between. The CDR3 is CASSSPSSDSVGRSYEQYF. In DNA, the CDR3 is TGTGCCAGCAGCTCGCCCAGCTCCGATTCCGTGGGCAGGAGCTACGAGCAGTACTTC.

This clone turned up a few times. This chain uses TRBV30 with TRBJ2-7; tentative D call: TRBD1 (6 bases). In germline, CDR1 is GTSNPN, CDR2 SVGIG (reference sequence). V was clipped by 6 bases and J by 2 bases, with 14 bases between them. The CDR3 is 13 residues long. In DNA, the CDR3 is TGTGCCTGCGATTACAGGGATCCCTACGAGCAGTACTTC. Its translation is CACDYRDPYEQYF.

This chain connects TRBV27 to TRBJ2-3; 7 nucleotides agree with TRBD2. J was trimmed by 2 bases and V by 3 bases; bases with no gene match: 2. The CDR3 runs to 14 residues. Germline CDR1 reads MNHEY; CDR2 reads SMNVEV (reference sequence). In DNA, the CDR3 is TGTGCCAGCAGTTTGGGGACTATCACAGATACGCAGTATTTT. It encodes CASSLGTITDTQYF.

This clone was observed a few times. The V gene is TRBV10-2, the J gene TRBJ2-1; D is unclear. V was pared by 3 bases and J by 7 bases, with 4 bases between. The CDR3 totals 11 residues. The germline V gene encodes CDR1 WSHSY and CDR2 SAAADI. Here the CDR3 DNA reads TGCGCCAGCAGTGAAGCTAATGAGCAGTTCTTC. Translating it yields CASSEANEQFF.

This clone was counted a few times. J is TRBJ2-7 and V is TRBV7-9; weak D call: TRBD2 (6 bases). Trimming removed 8 bases at V and 2 bases at J, with 16 bases between. Looked up from germline, CDR1 is SEHNR and CDR2 is FQNEAQ (reference sequence). The CDR3 spans 14 residues. The DNA of the CDR3 is TGTGCCAGCGCCCCTGCCACGGGAGCCTACGAGCAGTACTTC. Protein: CASAPATGAYEQYF.

The sample holds a few counts of this clone. The chain carries TRBV7-8 and TRBJ1-1, with no clear D. The germline CDR1 and CDR2 sequences are SGHVS and FQNEAQ. V shed 2 bases and J shed 8 bases, with 6 bases lying between them. The CDR3 extends over 11 amino acids. The CDR3 DNA follows: TGTGCCAGCAGCTTATCCTCGGAAGCTTTCTTT. Translated, it gives CASSLSSEAFF.

V and J are TRBV5-1 and TRBJ2-5; no reliable D call. Germline V gives CDR1 SGHRS, CDR2 YFSETQ. Trimming took 0 bases from V and 2 from J, leaving 5 bases between them. This CDR3 is 13 amino acids long. Here the CDR3 DNA reads TGCGCCAGCAGCTTGGGGGTGCAAGAGACCCAGTACTTC. It encodes CASSLGVQETQYF.

This chain links TRBV29-1 with TRBJ1-1; D gene unclear. The CDR3 spans 10 residues. Trimming took 5 bases from V and 11 from J, leaving 12 bases between them. From germline, CDR1 is SQVTM and CDR2 ANQGSEA. This chain's CDR3 is CSVSPTRAFF. Here the CDR3 DNA reads TGCAGCGTTTCACCCACTAGGGCTTTCTTT. The complete variable domain, with remaining parts taken from reference TRBV29-1 and TRBJ1-1, reads SAVISQKPSRDICQRGTSLTIQCQVDSQVTMMFWYRQQPGQSLTLIATANQGSEATYESGFVIDKFPISRPNLTFSTLTVSNMSPEDSSIYLCSVSPTRAFFGQGTRLTVV.

The chain links TRBV4-3 to TRBJ2-1; D gene uncertain. The CDR3 is made up of 13 amino acids. V shed 4 bases and J shed 3 bases, with 7 bases lying between them. CDR1 is LGHNA and CDR2 is YSLEER in the germline V gene. The CDR3 sequence: CASSPLRYNEQFF. The CDR3 nucleotides read TGCGCCAGCAGCCCTCTACGCTACAATGAGCAGTTCTTC.

This clone occurred a few times. The chain has TRBV7-2 and TRBJ2-5; D unresolved. Between the trimmed V and J ends, which lost 1 base and 2 bases, there was a span of 14 bases. CDR1 is SGHTA, CDR2 FQGNSA, per germline. The CDR3 length is 16 residues. This CDR3 is CASSLGVGPFQETQYF. CDR3 sequence (DNA): TGTGCCAGCAGCTTAGGAGTAGGTCCCTTTCAAGAGACCCAGTACTTC.

This clone was seen just once. V gene TRBV30 combines with J gene TRBJ2-7; 10 bases fit TRBD1. Per germline, CDR1 GTSNPN and CDR2 SVGIG (reference sequence). The length of the CDR3 is 14 residues. The V and J ends lost 1 base and 5 bases, in that order; junction bases with no gene match: 5. The CDR3 protein is CAWSGGTGDHEQYF. In DNA, the CDR3 is TGTGCCTGGAGTGGGGGGACAGGGGACCACGAGCAGTACTTC.

This chain links TRBV5-1 with TRBJ2-7; tentative D call: TRBD2 (6 bases). Germline V gives CDR1 SGHRS, CDR2 YFSETQ. The CDR3 runs to 15 residues. Deletions cut 0 bases from V and 2 bases from J, with 12 bases between. The DNA of the CDR3 is TGCGCCAGCAGCTTGGATATGGGGGGAACCTACGAGCAGTACTTC. Translation gives CASSLDMGGTYEQYF.

The chain links TRBV7-9 to TRBJ1-2; D gene ambiguous. V was pared by 3 bases and J by 7 bases, with 12 bases between. CDR3 size: 13 residues. The V gene's germline CDR1 is SEHNR and CDR2 FQNEAQ (reference sequence). The CDR3 bases are TGTGCCAGCAGCTTTTGGTCGGGGTTTGGCTACACCTTC. Residues: CASSFWSGFGYTF.

In its sample, this clone was seen a few times. The genes are TRBV7-2 and TRBJ1-1, with a possible D match to TRBD1 (5 bases). V lost 7 bases and J 5 bases, leaving 14 bases between the germline ends. Germline V CDR1 and CDR2: SGHTA, FQGNSA. The CDR3 spans 13 residues. The CDR3 nucleotides are TGTGCCAGCAACCCCGTGGGGGTAACTGAAGCTTTCTTT. Its protein is CASNPVGVTEAFF.

This clone was recorded a few times. In DNA form, the CDR3 reads TGCAGCGCTATTTCCGGGACAGGGGCCTCCTACAATGAGCAGTTCTTC. It yields the protein CSAISGTGASYNEQFF. V gene TRBV29-1 combines with J gene TRBJ2-1, with TRBD1 matching 10 bases. This CDR3 contains 16 residues. Germline trimming cut 7 bases from V and 0 bases from J; bases unmatched to any gene: 9. CDR1 is SQVTM, CDR2 ANQGSEA, per germline.

The genes are TRBV4-3 and TRBJ1-3; D unresolved. Between the trimmed V and J ends, which lost 0 bases and 3 bases, there was a span of 6 bases. This CDR3 is 14 amino acids long. Germline V gene sequence: CDR1 LGHNA, CDR2 YSLEER. The CDR3 nucleotides are TGCGCCAGCAGCCAAGATCCGGGTGGAAACACCATATATTTT. It yields the protein CASSQDPGGNTIYF.

The gene calls are TRBV6-5 and TRBJ2-7; 8 bases fit TRBD1. J gave up 4 bases and V 6 bases, and 8 bases lay outside the gene matches. Per germline, CDR1 MNHEY and CDR2 SVGAGI. This CDR3 comprises 14 residues. The CDR3 DNA reads TGTGCCAGCAGGGGACAGGCGTCGTGGTACGAGCAGTACTTC. It specifies CASRGQASWYEQYF.

The sample holds a few counts of this clone. The gene calls are TRBV7-6 and TRBJ2-1, with 12 bases lining up with TRBD2. The CDR3 consists of 15 residues. CDR1 is SGHVS, CDR2 FNYEAQ, per germline. J was trimmed by 6 bases and V by 4 bases; bases with no gene match: 4. CDR3 region: CASSSLAGGFNEQFF. The CDR3 nucleotides read TGTGCCAGCAGCTCACTAGCGGGAGGTTTCAATGAGCAGTTCTTC.

The rearrangement joins TRBV5-6 to TRBJ2-1; D is possibly TRBD2 (6 bases). The V gene lost 2 bases and the J gene lost 8 bases, with 11 bases spanning the gap. This CDR3 is 13 amino acids long. Germline CDR1 is SGHDT and CDR2 is YYEEEE. The CDR3: CASSLGAGYEQFF. The CDR3 bases are TGTGCCAGCAGCTTAGGAGCGGGTTATGAGCAGTTCTTC.

The J gene is TRBJ2-5, the V gene TRBV6-1, with D perhaps TRBD1 or TRBD2 (5 bases each). The DNA end lines up better with TRBJ2-7; the J call may be wrong. Germline-derived CDR1 and CDR2 are MNHNS and SASEGT. CDR3 size: 14 residues. The CDR3 spells CASSEASGADEQYF. The CDR3 coding sequence is TGTGCCAGCAGTGAAGCGTCCGGGGCCGACGAGCAGTACTTC.

This clone has just a few counts. V usage is TRBV28 and J usage is TRBJ2-3; tentatively, D is TRBD2 (5 bases). This CDR3 is built from 15 residues. V was cut by 5 bases and J by 4 bases, with 16 bases left in between. In germline, CDR1 is MDHEN, CDR2 SYDVKM. The CDR3 DNA reads TGTGCCAGCAGTCCGAGGGCGTCCCCGGCAGATACGCAGTATTTT. Its translation: CASSPRASPADTQYF.

The chain combines TRBV5-1 with TRBJ1-2; D is possibly TRBD1 (5 bases). The length of the CDR3 is 14 residues. Germline assignment: CDR1 SGHRS and CDR2 YFSETQ. V was shortened by 4 bases and J by 0 bases, with 10 bases between the two germline ends. The CDR3 DNA reads as TGCGCCAGCAGCCCCGGGGGAGCTAACTATGGCTACACCTTC. Residues: CASSPGGANYGYTF.

V is TRBV7-2 and J is TRBJ2-7; D might be TRBD1 or TRBD2, each matching 6 bases. CDR1 SGHTA and CDR2 FQGNSA come from the germline V gene. This CDR3 region has 15 residues. V shed 3 bases and J shed 1 base, with 13 bases lying between them. CDR3 region: CASSFVPGASYEQYF. The CDR3 region has the DNA TGTGCCAGCAGCTTCGTCCCGGGGGCATCCTACGAGCAGTACTTC.

There are a few counts of this clone. The J gene is TRBJ1-5, the V gene TRBV27, with D hard to call. Germline V gene data show CDR1 as MNHEY and CDR2 as SMNVEV (reference sequence). Trimming shortened V by 9 bases and J by 9 bases, and 6 bases separated the two germline ends. CDR3 length equals 9 residues. Here the CDR3 reads CARIWPQHF. CDR3 DNA sequence: TGTGCCAGGATTTGGCCCCAGCATTTT.

The CDR3 region has the DNA TGCGCCAGCAGCCTACGGACAGCGGGCCACGAGCAGTACTTC. Translating gives CASSLRTAGHEQYF. The chain links TRBV5-1 to TRBJ2-7, with D perhaps assigned TRBD1 or TRBD2 (6 bases each). Germline CDR1 is SGHRS and CDR2 is YFSETQ. There are 14 residues in the CDR3. Trimming removed 4 bases from V and 5 bases from J, with 16 bases in between.